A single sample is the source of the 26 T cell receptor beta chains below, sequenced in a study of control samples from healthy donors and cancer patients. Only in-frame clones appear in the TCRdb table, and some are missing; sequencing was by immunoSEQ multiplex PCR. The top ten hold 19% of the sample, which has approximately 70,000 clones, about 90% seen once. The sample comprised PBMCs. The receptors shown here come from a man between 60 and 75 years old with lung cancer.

CDR3 sequence reads: CSVAGTSGGEQFF. CDR3 in DNA: TGCAGCGTTGCCGGGACTAGCGGAGGAGAGCAGTTCTTC. The V and J genes are TRBV29-1 and TRBJ2-1; 11 bases fit TRBD2. J lost 10 bases, V lost 4 bases, and 6 bases had no gene match. From germline, CDR1 is SQVTM and CDR2 ANQGSEA. CDR3 length equals 13 residues.

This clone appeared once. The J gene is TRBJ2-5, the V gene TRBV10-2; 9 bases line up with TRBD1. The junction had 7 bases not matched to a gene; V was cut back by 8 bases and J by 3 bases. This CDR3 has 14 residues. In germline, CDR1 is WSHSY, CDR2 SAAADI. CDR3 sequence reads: CASSRTGAEETQYF. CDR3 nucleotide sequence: TGCGCCAGCTCCCGGACAGGGGCGGAAGAGACCCAGTACTTC.

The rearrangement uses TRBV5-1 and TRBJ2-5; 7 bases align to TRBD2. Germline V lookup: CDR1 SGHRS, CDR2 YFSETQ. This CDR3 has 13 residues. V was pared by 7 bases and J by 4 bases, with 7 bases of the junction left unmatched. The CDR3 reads CASAPGEGETQYF. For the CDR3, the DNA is TGCGCCAGCGCGCCGGGGGAGGGAGAGACCCAGTACTTC.

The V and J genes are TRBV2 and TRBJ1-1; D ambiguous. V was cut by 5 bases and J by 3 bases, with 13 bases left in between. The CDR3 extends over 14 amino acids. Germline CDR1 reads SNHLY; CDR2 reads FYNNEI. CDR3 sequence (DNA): TGTGCCAGCAGTTACGTGACCAGAGACACTGAAGCTTTCTTT. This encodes CASSYVTRDTEAFF.

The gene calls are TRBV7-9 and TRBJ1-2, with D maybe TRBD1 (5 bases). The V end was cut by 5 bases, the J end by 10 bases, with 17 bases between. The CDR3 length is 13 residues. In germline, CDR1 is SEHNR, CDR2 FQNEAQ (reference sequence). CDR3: CASSPTGLRSYTF. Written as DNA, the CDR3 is TGTGCCAGCAGCCCCACAGGACTCCGTTCCTACACCTTC. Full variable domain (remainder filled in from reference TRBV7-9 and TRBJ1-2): DTGVSQNPRHKITKRGQNVTFRCDPISEHNRLYWYRQTLGQGPEFLTYFQNEAQLEKSRLLSDRFSAERPKGSFSTLEIQRTEQGDSAMYLCASSPTGLRSYTFGSGTRLTVV.

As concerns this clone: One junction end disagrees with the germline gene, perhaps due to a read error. The CDR3 bases are TGTGCCAGCAGCTACCTATCGACAGGGCTAGGCGAGCAGTGCTTC. Translated, it gives CASSYLSTGLGEQCF. V is TRBV7-9 and J is TRBJ2-7; 7 bases agree with TRBD1. The CDR3 extends over 15 amino acids. The germline CDR1 and CDR2 sequences are SEHNR and FQNEAQ (reference sequence). Full variable domain (outside the CDR3, taken from reference TRBV7-9 and TRBJ2-7): DTGVSQNPRHKITKRGQNVTFRCDPISEHNRLYWYRQTLGQGPEFLTYFQNEAQLEKSRLLSDRFSAERPKGSFSTLEIQRTEQGDSAMYLCASSYLSTGLGEQCFGPGTRLTVT.

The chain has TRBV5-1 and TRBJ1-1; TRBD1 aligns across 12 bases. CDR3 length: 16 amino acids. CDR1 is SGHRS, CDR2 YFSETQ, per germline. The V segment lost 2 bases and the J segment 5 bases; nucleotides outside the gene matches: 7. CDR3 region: CASSFGTGGVRTEAFF. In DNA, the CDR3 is TGCGCCAGCAGCTTCGGGACAGGGGGCGTAAGGACTGAAGCTTTCTTT.

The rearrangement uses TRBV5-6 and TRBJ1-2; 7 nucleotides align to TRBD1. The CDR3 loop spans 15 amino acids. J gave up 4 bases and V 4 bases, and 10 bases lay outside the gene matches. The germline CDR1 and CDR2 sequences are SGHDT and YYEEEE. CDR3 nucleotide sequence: TGTGCCAGCAGCGCGGGACAGCTACTTTTCTATGGCTACACCTTC. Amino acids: CASSAGQLLFYGYTF.

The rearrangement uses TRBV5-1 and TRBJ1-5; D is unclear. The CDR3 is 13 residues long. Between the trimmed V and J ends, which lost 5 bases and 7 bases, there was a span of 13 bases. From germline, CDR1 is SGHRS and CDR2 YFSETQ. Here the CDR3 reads CASSSILGQPQHF. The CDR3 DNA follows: TGCGCCAGCAGTTCGATTCTTGGCCAGCCCCAGCATTTT.

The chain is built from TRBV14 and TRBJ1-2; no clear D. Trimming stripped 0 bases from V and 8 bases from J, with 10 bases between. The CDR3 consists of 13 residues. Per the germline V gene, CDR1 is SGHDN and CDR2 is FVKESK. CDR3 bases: TGTGCCAGCAGCCAAGAACTAGGTTTCGGCTACACCTTC. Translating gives CASSQELGFGYTF.

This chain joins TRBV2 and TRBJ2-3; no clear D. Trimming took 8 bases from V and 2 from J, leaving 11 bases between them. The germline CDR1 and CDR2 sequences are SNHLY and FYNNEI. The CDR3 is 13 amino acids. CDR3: CASSLTLTDTQYF. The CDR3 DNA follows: TGTGCCAGCTCATTGACTCTCACAGATACGCAGTATTTT.

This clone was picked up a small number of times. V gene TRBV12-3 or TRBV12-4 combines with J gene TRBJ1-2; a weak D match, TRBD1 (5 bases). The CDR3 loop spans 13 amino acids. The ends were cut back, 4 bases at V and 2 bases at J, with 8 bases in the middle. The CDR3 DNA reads TGTGCCAGCAGTTGGGGGTCAAACTATGGCTACACCTTC. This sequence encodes CASSWGSNYGYTF.

CDR3 loop: CASKESWSGELFF. Written as DNA, the CDR3 is TGTGCCAGCAAGGAGAGTTGGTCCGGGGAGCTGTTTTTT. The chain joins TRBV14 to TRBJ2-2; no clear D gene. The germline CDR1 and CDR2 sequences are SGHDN and FVKESK. This CDR3 contains 13 residues. Trimming cost V 7 bases and J 6 bases, with 12 bases left between them.

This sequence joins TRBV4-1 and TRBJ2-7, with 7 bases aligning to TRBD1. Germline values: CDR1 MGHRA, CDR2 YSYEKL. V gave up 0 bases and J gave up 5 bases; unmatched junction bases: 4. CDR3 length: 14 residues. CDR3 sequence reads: CASSQDNRGDEQYF. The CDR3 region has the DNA TGCGCCAGCAGCCAAGATAACAGGGGCGACGAGCAGTACTTC.

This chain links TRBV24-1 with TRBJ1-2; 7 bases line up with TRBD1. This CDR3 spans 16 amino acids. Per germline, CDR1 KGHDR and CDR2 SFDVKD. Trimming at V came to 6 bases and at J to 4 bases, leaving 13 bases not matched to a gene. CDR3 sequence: CATSSAKYTGVYGYTF. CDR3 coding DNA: TGTGCCACCAGTTCCGCAAAGTACACAGGGGTCTATGGCTACACCTTC.

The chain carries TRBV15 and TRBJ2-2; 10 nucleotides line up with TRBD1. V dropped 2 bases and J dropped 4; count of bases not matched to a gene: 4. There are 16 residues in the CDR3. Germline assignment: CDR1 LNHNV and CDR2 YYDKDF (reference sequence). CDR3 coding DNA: TGTGCCACCAGCAGAACGACAGGGGGCGGCACCGGGGAGCTGTTTTTT. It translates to CATSRTTGGGTGELFF.

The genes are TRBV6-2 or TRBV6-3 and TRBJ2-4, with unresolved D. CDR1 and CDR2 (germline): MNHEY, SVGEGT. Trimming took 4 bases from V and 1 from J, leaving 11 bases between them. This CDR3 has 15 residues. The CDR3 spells CASSSPPKAKNIQYF. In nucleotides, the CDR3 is TGTGCCAGCAGTTCTCCCCCTAAGGCCAAAAACATTCAGTACTTC.

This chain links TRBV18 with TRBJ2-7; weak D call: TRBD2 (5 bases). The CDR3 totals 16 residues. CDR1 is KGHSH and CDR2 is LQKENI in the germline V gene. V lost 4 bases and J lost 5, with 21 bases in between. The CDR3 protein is CASSLARQEGVNEQYF. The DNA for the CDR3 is TGTGCCAGCTCACTCGCCCGACAAGAGGGAGTCAACGAGCAGTACTTC. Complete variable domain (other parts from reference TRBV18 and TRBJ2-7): NAGVMQNPRHLVRRRGQEARLRCSPMKGHSHVYWYRQLPEEGLKFMVYLQKENIIDESGMPKERFSAEFPKEGPSILRIQQVVRGDSAAYFCASSLARQEGVNEQYFGPGTRLTVT.

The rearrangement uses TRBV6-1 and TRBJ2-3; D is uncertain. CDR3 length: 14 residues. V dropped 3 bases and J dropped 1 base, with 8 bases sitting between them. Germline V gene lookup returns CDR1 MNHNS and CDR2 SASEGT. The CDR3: CASSDPQGTDTQYF. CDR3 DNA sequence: TGTGCCAGCAGTGATCCTCAGGGCACAGATACGCAGTATTTT.

CDR3 bases: TGTGCCAGCAGCACCCACAGGGACAATCAGCCCCAGCATTTT. Protein product: CASSTHRDNQPQHF. The rearrangement uses TRBV7-8 and TRBJ1-5, with TRBD1 as a possible D gene (6 bases). In germline, CDR1 is SGHVS, CDR2 FQNEAQ. Trimming left V 5 bases short and J 3 bases short, with 11 bases between. CDR3 size: 14 residues. Combining the CDR3 with reference TRBV7-8 and TRBJ1-5 gives the whole variable domain GAGVSQSPRYKVAKRGQDVALRCDPISGHVSLFWYQQALGQGPEFLTYFQNEAQLDKSGLPSDRFFAERPEGSVSTLKIQRTQQEDSAVYLCASSTHRDNQPQHFGDGTRLSIL.

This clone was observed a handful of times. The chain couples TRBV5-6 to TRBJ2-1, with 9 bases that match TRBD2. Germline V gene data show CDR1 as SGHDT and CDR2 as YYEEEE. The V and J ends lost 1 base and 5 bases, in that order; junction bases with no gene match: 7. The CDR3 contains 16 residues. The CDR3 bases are TGTGCCAGCAGCTTGCCCCTAGCGGGGACCGACAATGAGCAGTTCTTC. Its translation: CASSLPLAGTDNEQFF.

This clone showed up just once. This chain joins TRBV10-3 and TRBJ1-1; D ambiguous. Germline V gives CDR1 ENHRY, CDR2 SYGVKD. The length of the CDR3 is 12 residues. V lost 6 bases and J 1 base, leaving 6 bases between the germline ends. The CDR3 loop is CAIRERNTEAFF. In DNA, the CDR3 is TGTGCCATCAGAGAGAGGAACACTGAAGCTTTCTTT.

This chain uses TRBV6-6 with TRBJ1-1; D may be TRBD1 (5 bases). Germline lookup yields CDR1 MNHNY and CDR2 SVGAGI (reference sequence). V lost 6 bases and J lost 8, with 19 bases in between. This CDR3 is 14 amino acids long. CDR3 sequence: CASSSHQDTIEAFF. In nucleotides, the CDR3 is TGTGCCAGCAGCTCACATCAGGACACGATAGAAGCTTTCTTT.

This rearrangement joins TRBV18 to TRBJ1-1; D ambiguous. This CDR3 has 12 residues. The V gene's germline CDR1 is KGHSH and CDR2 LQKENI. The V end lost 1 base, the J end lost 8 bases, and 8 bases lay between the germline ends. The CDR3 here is CASSPRREEAFF. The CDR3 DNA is TGTGCCAGCTCACCACGGAGGGAGGAAGCTTTCTTT.

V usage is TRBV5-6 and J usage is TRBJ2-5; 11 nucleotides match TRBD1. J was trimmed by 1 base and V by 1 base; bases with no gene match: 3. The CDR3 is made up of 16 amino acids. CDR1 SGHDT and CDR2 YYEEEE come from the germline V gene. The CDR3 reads CASSLKGTGGQETQYF. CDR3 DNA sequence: TGTGCCAGCAGCTTGAAAGGGACAGGGGGCCAAGAGACCCAGTACTTC.

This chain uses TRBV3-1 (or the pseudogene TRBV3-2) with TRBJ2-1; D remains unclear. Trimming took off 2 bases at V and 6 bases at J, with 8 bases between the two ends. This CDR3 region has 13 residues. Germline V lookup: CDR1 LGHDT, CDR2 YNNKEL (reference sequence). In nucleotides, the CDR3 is TGTGCCAGCAGCCAAAGAGGTTTCAATGAGCAGTTCTTC. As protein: CASSQRGFNEQFF.